One sample yielded the 13 T cell receptor beta chains listed below, sequenced in a study of prognosis after radiotherapy for stage I lung cancer listed by TCRdb under 2021. For sequencing, an Illumina HiSeq 3000 was employed. Two rounds of multiplex PCR were performed to amplify the TCR beta CDR3 region from genomic DNA. In the first PCR round, primers specific to each TRBV and TRBJ gene were used, and the primer sequences were filed in Chinese patent CN105087789A. TCRdb reran the public reads through fastp at Q25 and MiXCR, keeping productive beta chains. Every entry covers one CDR3 protein and lists the most common genes and DNA from its rows. The sample table holds about 12,000 distinct CDR3 sequences, of which 50% to 65% were seen once. The ten largest account for around a fifth of the sample. Sequencing was performed on PBMCs, taken before or after stereotactic body radiation therapy (not recorded which). Receptors were obtained from a donor over 45 with non-small cell lung cancer.

To note about this clonotype: The junction does not match germline at one end; this may be a read error. The V call is TRBV19, the J call TRBJ2-7, with D possibly TRBD2 on 5 matching bases. There are 13 residues in the CDR3. The germline CDR1 and CDR2 sequences are LNHDA and SQIVND (reference sequence). The chain's CDR3 is CSSSIGEGYEHYF. The CDR3 DNA reads as TGTTCCAGTAGTATAGGTGAGGGCTACGAGCATTACTTC. The variable domain in full, completed from reference TRBV19 and TRBJ2-7, reads DGGITQSPKYLFRKEGQNVTLSCEQNLNHDAMYWYRQDPGQGLRLIYYSQIVNDFQKGDIAEGYSVSREKKESFPLTVTSAQKNPTAFYLCSSSIGEGYEHYFGPGTRLTVT.

This rearrangement joins TRBV28 to TRBJ1-5; no reliable D call. The ends were cut back, 7 bases at V and 1 base at J, with 11 bases in the middle. From germline, CDR1 is MDHEN and CDR2 SYDVKM. The CDR3 runs to 14 residues. CDR3 region: CASILYGSNQPQHF. The CDR3 nucleotides read TGTGCCAGCATCTTATACGGGAGCAATCAGCCCCAGCATTTT.

The chain uses TRBV5-1 and TRBJ1-2; 9 nucleotides align to TRBD1. The CDR3 sequence is 14 residues long. Looked up from germline, CDR1 is SGHRS and CDR2 is YFSETQ. Trimming at V came to 4 bases and at J to 4 bases, leaving 5 bases not matched to a gene. The chain's CDR3 is CASSDTGGSYGYTF. In DNA, the CDR3 is TGCGCCAGCAGCGACACAGGGGGCAGCTATGGCTACACCTTC.

The chain couples TRBV20-1 to TRBJ1-2, with D maybe TRBD1 (5 bases). V was cut by 3 bases and J by 2 bases, with 13 bases left in between. The CDR3 is 14 residues long. Germline lookup yields CDR1 DFQATT and CDR2 SNEGSKA (reference sequence). CDR3: CSASTGGENYGYTF. CDR3 in DNA: TGCAGTGCTAGCACCGGGGGGGAGAACTATGGCTACACCTTC.

This clonotype was detected ten times or more. This rearrangement joins TRBV11-2 to TRBJ2-5; 8 bases agree with TRBD2. The germline V gene has CDR1 SGHAT and CDR2 FQNNGV. Trimming cost V 2 bases and J 4 bases; bases outside gene matches: 9. The CDR3 is made up of 16 amino acids. DNA of the CDR3: TGTGCCAGCAGCTTATCTTCTTCGGGAGGGGGAGAGACCCAGTACTTC. It codes for CASSLSSSGGGETQYF.

By share of the sample, this clonotype is medium-sized (0.01 to 0.1%). The CDR3 DNA is TGCAGTGCTAGCCCCCTGACTAGCGGCTCCTACGAGCAGTACTTC. It encodes CSASPLTSGSYEQYF. The chain carries TRBV20-1 and TRBJ2-7; 9 bases match TRBD2. The CDR3 is 15 amino acids. V dropped 3 bases and J dropped 0; count of bases not matched to a gene: 6. The V gene's germline CDR1 is DFQATT and CDR2 SNEGSKA (reference sequence).

This rearrangement joins TRBV6-2 or TRBV6-3 to TRBJ1-1, with TRBD1 matching over 7 bases. V trimming: 2 bases; J trimming: 2 bases; junction bases outside the gene matches: 11. The CDR3 has 17 residues. The germline V gene has CDR1 MNHEY and CDR2 SVGEGT. The CDR3 region has the DNA TGTGCCAGCAGTTACCCGACAGGGCCCCGGACTAACACTGAAGCTTTCTTT. It is translated as CASSYPTGPRTNTEAFF.

This clonotype was picked up a small number of times. At one end, the junction sequence differs from germline, possibly due to a read error. V gene TRBV29-1 combines with J gene TRBJ2-5; 11 bases align to TRBD2. Germline V gives CDR1 SQVTM, CDR2 ANQGSEA. This CDR3 has 14 amino acids. The CDR3 loop is CSVLLAGVWETRYF. The CDR3 DNA reads as TGCAGCGTTTTACTAGCGGGAGTTTGGGAGACCCGGTACTTC.

This clonotype was observed many times. J is TRBJ2-3 and V is TRBV4-1, with 8 bases matching TRBD1. The germline V gene has CDR1 MGHRA and CDR2 YSYEKL. V trimming: 4 bases; J trimming: 3 bases; junction bases outside the gene matches: 9. The CDR3 covers 16 residues. The CDR3 here is CASSPGTGERTDTQYF. Written as DNA, the CDR3 is TGCGCCAGCAGCCCTGGGACAGGCGAGAGGACAGATACGCAGTATTTT.

The J gene is TRBJ2-2, the V gene TRBV5-1; weak D call: TRBD1 (6 bases). Germline V gene data show CDR1 as SGHRS and CDR2 as YFSETQ. Trimming removed 5 bases from V and 1 base from J, with 9 bases in between. This CDR3 has 14 amino acids. CDR3 in amino acids: CASSGGRNTGELFF. DNA of the CDR3: TGCGCCAGCAGTGGGGGCCGGAACACCGGGGAGCTGTTTTTT. Complete variable domain (other parts from reference TRBV5-1 and TRBJ2-2): KAGVTQTPRYLIKTRGQQVTLSCSPISGHRSVSWYQQTPGQGLQFLFEYFSETQRNKGNFPGRFSGRQFSNSRSEMNVSTLELGDSALYLCASSGGRNTGELFFGEGSRLTVL.

There are a few counts of this clonotype. The chain uses TRBV19 and TRBJ1-5; D unresolved. The V gene lost 9 bases and the J gene lost 0 bases, with 15 bases spanning the gap. Looked up from germline, CDR1 is LNHDA and CDR2 is SQIVND (reference sequence). The CDR3 spans 15 residues. The CDR3 spells CASHVRLNSNQPQHF. CDR3 DNA sequence: TGTGCCAGCCACGTCCGGCTCAATAGCAATCAGCCCCAGCATTTT.

This rearrangement joins TRBV19 to TRBJ2-7; 9 bases align to TRBD2. The CDR3 covers 13 residues. V lost 7 bases and J lost 4; bases outside the gene matches: 5. CDR1 and CDR2 (germline): LNHDA, SQIVND (reference sequence). CDR3 in amino acids: CASMASGTYEQYF. DNA of the CDR3: TGTGCCAGTATGGCTAGCGGGACTTACGAGCAGTACTTC.

This clonotype was found many times. The junction shows a germline mismatch at one end, possibly a read error. The chain links TRBV7-8 to TRBJ2-6; D is perhaps TRBD1 (5 bases). The length of the CDR3 is 15 residues. Germline CDR1 SGHVS, CDR2 FQNEAQ. In nucleotides, the CDR3 is TGTGCCAGCAGCTTACGCCGCTCTGGGGCCAACGTCCCGACTTTC. Its protein product is CASSLRRSGANVPTF.